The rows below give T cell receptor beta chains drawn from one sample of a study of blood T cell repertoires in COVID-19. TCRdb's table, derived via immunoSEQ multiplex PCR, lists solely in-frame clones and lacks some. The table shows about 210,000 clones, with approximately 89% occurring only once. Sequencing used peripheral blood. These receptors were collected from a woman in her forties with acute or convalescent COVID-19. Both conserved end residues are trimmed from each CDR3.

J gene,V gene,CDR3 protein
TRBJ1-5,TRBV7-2,ASSVTGLSNQPQH
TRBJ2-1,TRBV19,ASRPRQEGSNEQF
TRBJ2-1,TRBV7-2,ASSLETGTYNEQF
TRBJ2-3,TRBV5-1,ASSFGTSGGTDTQY
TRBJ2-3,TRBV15,ATSRDVGLAGEILTDTQY
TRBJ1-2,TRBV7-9,ASSHGLDRAYGYT
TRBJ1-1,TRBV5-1,ASSSDRVKVF
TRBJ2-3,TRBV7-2,ASRITSGTDTQY
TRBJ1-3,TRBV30,AWSVGGQGAGNTIY
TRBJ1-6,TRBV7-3,ASSLDSRSPLH
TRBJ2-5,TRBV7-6,ASSFPRGASGQETQY